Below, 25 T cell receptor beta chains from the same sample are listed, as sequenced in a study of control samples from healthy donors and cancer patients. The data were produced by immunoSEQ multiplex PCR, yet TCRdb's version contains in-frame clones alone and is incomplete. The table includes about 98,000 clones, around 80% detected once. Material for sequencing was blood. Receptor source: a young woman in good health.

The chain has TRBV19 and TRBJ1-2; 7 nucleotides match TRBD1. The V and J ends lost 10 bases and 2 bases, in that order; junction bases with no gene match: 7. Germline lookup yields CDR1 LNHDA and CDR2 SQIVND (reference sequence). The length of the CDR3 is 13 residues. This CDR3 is CATGQKANYGYTF. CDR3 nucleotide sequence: TGTGCCACGGGACAGAAAGCAAACTATGGCTACACCTTC.

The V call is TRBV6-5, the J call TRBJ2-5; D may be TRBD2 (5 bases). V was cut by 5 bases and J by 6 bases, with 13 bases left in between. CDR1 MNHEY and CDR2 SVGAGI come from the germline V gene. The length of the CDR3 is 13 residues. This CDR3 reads CASSQTGEQTQYF. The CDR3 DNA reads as TGTGCCAGCAGTCAGACCGGGGAACAGACCCAGTACTTC.

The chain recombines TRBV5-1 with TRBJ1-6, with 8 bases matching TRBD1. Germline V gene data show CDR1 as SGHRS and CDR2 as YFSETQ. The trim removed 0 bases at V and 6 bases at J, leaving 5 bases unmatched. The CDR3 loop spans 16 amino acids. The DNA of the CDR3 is TGCGCCAGCAGCTTGGGGCAGACAGGGGTTAATTCACCCCTCCACTTT. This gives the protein CASSLGQTGVNSPLHF.

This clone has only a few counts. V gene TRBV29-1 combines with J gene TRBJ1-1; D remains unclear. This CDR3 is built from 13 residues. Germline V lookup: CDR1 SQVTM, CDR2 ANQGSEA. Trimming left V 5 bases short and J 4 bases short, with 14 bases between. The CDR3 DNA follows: TGCAGCGTTCCCGGCAGTATCGGCACTGAAGCTTTCTTT. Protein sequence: CSVPGSIGTEAFF.

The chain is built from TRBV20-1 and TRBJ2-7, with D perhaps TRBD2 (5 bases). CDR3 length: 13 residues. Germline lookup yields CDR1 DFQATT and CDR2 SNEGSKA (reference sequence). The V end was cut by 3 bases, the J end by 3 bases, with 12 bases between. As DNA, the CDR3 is TGCAGTGCTAGTGCGCTCGCGGGCTACGAGCAGTACTTC. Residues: CSASALAGYEQYF.

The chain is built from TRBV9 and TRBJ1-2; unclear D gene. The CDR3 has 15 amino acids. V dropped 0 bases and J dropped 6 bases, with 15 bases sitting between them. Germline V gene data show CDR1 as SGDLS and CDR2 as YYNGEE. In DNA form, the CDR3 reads TGTGCCAGCAGCGTAGGCGTCGGGCTAAGGGATGGCTACACCTTC. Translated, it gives CASSVGVGLRDGYTF.

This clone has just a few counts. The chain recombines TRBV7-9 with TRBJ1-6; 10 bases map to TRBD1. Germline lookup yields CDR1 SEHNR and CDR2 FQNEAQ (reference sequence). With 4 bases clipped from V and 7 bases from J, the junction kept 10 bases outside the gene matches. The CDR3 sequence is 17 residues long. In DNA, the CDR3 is TGTGCCAGCAGCTCCTTCGGGACAGGGGATGGGAATTCACCCCTCCACTTT. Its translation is CASSSFGTGDGNSPLHF.

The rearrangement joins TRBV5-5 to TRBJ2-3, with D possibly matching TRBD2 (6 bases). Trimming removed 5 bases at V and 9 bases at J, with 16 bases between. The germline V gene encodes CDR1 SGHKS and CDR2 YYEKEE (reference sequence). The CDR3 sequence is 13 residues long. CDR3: CASSMGGPGTQYF. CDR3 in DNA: TGTGCCAGCAGTATGGGGGGACCCGGGACGCAGTATTTT.

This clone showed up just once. As DNA, the CDR3 is TGTGCCAGCAGTGTACGGGGGAAGAACACTGAAGCTTTCTTT. It codes for CASSVRGKNTEAFF. The chain joins TRBV2 to TRBJ1-1, with TRBD1 as a possible D gene (5 bases). The V end lost 4 bases, the J end lost 1 base, and 10 bases lay between the germline ends. Germline CDR1 SNHLY, CDR2 FYNNEI. The CDR3 has 14 amino acids.

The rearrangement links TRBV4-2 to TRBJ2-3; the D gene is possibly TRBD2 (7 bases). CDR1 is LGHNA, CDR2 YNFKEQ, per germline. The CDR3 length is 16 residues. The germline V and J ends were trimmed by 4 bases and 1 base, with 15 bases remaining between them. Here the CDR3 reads CASSPKGGAGTDTQYF. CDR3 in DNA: TGTGCCAGCAGCCCGAAAGGGGGGGCCGGCACAGATACGCAGTATTTT.

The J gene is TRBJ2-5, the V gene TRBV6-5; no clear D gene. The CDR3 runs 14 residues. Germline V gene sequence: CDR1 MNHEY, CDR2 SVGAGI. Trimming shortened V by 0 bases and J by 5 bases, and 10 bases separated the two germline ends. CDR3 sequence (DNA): TGTGCCAGCAGTTACTCGGGCCCTAGGGAGACCCAGTACTTC. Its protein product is CASSYSGPRETQYF.

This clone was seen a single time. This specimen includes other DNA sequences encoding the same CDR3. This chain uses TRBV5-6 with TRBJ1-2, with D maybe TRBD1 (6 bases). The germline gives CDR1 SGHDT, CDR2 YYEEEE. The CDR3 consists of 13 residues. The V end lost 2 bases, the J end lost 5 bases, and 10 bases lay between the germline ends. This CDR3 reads CASSLNRDYGYTF. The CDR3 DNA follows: TGTGCCAGCAGCTTAAACAGGGATTATGGCTACACCTTC.

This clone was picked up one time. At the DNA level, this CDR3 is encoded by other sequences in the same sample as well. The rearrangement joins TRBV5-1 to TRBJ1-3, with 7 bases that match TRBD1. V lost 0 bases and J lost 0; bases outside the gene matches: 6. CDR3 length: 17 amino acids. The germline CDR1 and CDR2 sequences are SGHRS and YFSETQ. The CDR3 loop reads CASSLAGQRSSGNTIYF. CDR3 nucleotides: TGCGCCAGCAGCTTGGCGGGACAGAGGAGCTCTGGAAACACCATATATTTT.

DNA of the CDR3: TGTGCCAGCAGCTTCAGGGGTTCCTTCTACAATGAGCAGTTCTTC. Protein product: CASSFRGSFYNEQFF. The J gene is TRBJ2-1, the V gene TRBV5-4; D may be TRBD1 (6 bases). This CDR3 is built from 15 residues. In germline, CDR1 is SGHNT, CDR2 YYREEE (reference sequence). With 2 bases removed from V and 3 bases from J, the gap between germline ends came to 12 bases.

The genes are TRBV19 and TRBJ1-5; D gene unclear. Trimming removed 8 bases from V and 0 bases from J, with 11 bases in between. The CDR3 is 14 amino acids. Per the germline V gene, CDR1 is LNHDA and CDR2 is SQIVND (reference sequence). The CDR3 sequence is CASSPGYSNQPQHF. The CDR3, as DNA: TGTGCCAGTTCTCCGGGATATAGCAATCAGCCCCAGCATTTT.

CDR3 sequence reads: CASSVAGAASGGAGETQYF. In DNA, the CDR3 is TGTGCCAGCAGCGTAGCCGGTGCGGCTAGCGGGGGGGCCGGAGAGACCCAGTACTTC. The chain joins TRBV9 to TRBJ2-5; 12 nucleotides agree with TRBD2. Germline lookup yields CDR1 SGDLS and CDR2 YYNGEE. Trimming removed 0 bases from V and 4 bases from J; junction bases left unmatched: 13. The CDR3 spans 19 residues.

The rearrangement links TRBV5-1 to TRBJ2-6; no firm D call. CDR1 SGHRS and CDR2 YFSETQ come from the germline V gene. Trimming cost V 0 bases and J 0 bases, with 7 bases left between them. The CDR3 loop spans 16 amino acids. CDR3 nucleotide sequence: TGCGCCAGCAGCTTGGGCCGGGTCTCTGGGGCCAACGTCCTGACTTTC. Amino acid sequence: CASSLGRVSGANVLTF.

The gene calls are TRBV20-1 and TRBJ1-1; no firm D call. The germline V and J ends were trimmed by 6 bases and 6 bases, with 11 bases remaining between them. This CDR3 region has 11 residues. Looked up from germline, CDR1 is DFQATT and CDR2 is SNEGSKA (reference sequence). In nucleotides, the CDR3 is TGCAGTGCCAGGACGGGAGCTGAAGCTTTCTTT. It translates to CSARTGAEAFF.

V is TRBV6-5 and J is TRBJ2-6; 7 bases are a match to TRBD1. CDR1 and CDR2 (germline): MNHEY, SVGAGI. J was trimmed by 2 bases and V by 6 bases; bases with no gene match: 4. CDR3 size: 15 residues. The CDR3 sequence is CASRPDRAGANVLTF. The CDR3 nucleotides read TGTGCCAGCAGACCCGACAGGGCTGGGGCCAACGTCCTGACTTTC.

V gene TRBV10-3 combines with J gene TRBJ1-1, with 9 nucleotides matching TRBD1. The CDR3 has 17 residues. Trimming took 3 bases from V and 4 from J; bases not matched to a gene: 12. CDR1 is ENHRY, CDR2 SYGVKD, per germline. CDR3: CAISDLFGRQGGTEAFF. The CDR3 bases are TGTGCCATCAGTGATCTGTTCGGGAGACAGGGGGGCACTGAAGCTTTCTTT.

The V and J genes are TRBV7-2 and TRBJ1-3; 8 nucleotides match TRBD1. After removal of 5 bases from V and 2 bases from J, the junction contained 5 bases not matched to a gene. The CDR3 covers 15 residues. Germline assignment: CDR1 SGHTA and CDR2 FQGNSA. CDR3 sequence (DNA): TGTGCCAGCAGCCTGGACAGGGCTGCTGGAAACACCATATATTTT. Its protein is CASSLDRAAGNTIYF.

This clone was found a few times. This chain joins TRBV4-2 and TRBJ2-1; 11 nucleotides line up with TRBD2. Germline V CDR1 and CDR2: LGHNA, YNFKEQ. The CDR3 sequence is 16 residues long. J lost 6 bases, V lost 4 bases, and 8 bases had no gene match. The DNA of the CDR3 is TGTGCCAGCAGCCCCCAGGGTAGCGGGGGGGTCAATGAGCAGTTCTTC. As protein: CASSPQGSGGVNEQFF.

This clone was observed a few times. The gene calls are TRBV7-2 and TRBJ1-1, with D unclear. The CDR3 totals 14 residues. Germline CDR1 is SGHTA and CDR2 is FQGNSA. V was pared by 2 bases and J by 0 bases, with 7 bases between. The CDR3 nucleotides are TGTGCCAGCAGCTTAAGGAGGGTGAACACTGAAGCTTTCTTT. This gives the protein CASSLRRVNTEAFF.

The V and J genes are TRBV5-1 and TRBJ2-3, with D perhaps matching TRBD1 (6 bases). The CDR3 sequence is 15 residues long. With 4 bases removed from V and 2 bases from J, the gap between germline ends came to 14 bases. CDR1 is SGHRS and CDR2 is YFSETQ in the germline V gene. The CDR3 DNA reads TGCGCCAGCAGCGTGGGGGCGCACCCCACAGATACGCAGTATTTT. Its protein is CASSVGAHPTDTQYF.

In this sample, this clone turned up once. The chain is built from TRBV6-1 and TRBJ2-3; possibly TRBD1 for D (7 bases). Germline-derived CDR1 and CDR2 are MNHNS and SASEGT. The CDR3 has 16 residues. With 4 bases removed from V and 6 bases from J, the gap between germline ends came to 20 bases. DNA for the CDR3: TGTGCCAGCAGTGGAGCGGGCCGGGGCAGGGGGGATACGCAGTATTTT. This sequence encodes CASSGAGRGRGDTQYF.